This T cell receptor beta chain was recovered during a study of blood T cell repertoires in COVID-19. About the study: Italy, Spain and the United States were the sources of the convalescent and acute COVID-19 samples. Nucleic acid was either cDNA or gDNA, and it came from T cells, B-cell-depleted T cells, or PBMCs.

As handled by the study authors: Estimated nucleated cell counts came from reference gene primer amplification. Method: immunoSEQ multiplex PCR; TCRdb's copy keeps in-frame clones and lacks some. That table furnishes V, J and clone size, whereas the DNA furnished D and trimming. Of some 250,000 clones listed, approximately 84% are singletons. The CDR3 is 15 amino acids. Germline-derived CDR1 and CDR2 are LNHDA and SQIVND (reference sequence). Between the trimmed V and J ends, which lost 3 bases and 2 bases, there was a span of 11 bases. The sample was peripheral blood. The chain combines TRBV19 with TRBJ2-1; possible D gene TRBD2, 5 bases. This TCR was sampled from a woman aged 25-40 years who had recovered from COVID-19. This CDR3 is CASSITGVPYNEQFF. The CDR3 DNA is TGTGCCAGTAGTATTACCGGGGTACCCTACAATGAGCAGTTCTTC.